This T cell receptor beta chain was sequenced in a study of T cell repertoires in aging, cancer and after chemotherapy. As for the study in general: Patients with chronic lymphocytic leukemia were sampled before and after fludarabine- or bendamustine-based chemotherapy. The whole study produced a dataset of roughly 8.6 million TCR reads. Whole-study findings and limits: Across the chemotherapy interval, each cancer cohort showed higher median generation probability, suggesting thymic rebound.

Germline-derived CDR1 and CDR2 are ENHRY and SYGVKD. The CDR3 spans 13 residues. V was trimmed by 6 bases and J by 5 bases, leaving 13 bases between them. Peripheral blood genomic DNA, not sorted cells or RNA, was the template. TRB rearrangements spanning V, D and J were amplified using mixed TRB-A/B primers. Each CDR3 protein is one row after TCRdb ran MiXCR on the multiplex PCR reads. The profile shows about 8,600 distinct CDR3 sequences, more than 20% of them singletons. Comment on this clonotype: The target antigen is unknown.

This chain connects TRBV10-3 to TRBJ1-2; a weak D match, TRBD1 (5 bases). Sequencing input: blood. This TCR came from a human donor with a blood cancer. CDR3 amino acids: CAIRGGRAYGYTF. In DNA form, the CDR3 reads TGTGCCATCAGGGGTGGCAGGGCATATGGCTACACCTTC.